This paragraph reports one T cell receptor (beta chain). The data were obtained in a study of T cell changes during pregnancy in multiple sclerosis. Generated by immunoSEQ multiplex PCR, the TCRdb table keeps only in-frame clones and is missing some. This table has about 41,000 clones, around 89% appearing once. This TCR was recovered from a female donor with multiple sclerosis, enrolled in a pregnancy study. The material sequenced was CD4+ T cells from peripheral blood mononuclear cells, taken in the first trimester of pregnancy.

The CDR3: CASSLRDRSYNEQFF. DNA for the CDR3: TGTGCCAGCTCACTCCGGGACAGATCCTACAATGAGCAGTTCTTC. The rearrangement joins TRBV18 to TRBJ2-1, with 7 bases identical to TRBD1. Germline CDR1 reads KGHSH; CDR2 reads LQKENI. CDR3 length equals 15 residues. Trimming cost V 4 bases and J 1 base; bases outside gene matches: 4.